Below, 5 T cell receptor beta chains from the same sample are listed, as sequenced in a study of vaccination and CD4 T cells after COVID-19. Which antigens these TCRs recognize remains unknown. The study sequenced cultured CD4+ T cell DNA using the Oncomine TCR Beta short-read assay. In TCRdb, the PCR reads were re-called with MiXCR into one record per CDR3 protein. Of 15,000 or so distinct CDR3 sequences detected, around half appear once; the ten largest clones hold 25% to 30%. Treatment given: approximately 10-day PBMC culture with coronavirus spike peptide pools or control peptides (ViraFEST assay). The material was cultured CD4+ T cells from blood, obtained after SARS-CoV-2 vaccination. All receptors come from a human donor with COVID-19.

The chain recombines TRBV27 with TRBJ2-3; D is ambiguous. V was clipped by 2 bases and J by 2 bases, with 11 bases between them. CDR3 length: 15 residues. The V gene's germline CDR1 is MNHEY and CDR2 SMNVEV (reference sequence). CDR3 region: CASSLDSRTTDTQYF. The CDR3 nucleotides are TGTGCCAGCAGTTTAGACTCCAGAACCACAGATACGCAGTATTTT.

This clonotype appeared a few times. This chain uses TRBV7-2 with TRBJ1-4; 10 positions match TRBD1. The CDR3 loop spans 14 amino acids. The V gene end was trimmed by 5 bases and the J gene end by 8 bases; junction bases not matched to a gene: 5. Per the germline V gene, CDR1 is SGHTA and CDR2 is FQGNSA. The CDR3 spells CASSPDRGNEKLFF. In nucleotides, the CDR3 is TGTGCCAGCAGCCCGGACAGGGGGAACGAAAAACTGTTTTTT. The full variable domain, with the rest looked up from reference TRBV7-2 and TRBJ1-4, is GAGVSQSPSNKVTEKGKDVELRCDPISGHTALYWYRQSLGQGLEFLIYFQGNSAPDKSGLPSDRFSAERTGGSVSTLTIQRTQQEDSAVYLCASSPDRGNEKLFFGSGTQLSVL.

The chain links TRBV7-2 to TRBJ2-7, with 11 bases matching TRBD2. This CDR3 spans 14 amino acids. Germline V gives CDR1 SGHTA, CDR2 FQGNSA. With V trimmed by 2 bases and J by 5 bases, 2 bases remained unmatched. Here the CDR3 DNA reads TGTGCCAGCAGCTTAAATAGCGGGGGGGACGAGCAGTACTTC. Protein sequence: CASSLNSGGDEQYF.

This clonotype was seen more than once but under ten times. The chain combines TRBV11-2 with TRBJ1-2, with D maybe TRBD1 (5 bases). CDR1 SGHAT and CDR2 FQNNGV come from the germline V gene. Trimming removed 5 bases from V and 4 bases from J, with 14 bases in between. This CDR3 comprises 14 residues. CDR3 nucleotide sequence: TGTGCCAGCAGCAATCCCGACAGCCTCTATGGCTACACCTTC. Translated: CASSNPDSLYGYTF. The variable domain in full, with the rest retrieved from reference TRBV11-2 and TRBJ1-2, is EAGVAQSPRYKIIEKRQSVAFWCNPISGHATLYWYQQILGQGPKLLIQFQNNGVVDDSQLPKDRFSAERLKGVDSTLKIQPAKLEDSAVYLCASSNPDSLYGYTFGSGTRLTVV.

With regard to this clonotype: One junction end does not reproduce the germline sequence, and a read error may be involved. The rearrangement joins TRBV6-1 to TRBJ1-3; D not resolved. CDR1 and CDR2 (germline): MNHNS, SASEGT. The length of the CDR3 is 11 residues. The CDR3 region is CASREGNTIYF. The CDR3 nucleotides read TGTGCCAGCAGAGAAGGAAACACCATATATTTT.